These 25 T cell receptor beta chains were sequenced from one sample in a study of technical replicates of blood from a few donors. Data came from immunoSEQ multiplex PCR; TCRdb stores just in-frame clones and leaves some out. The top ten clones hold 0.25% of a sample with tens of thousands of clones, approximately 94% of them seen once. Sequenced sample: T cells isolated from PBMCs. The source of these receptors is a human donor in good health.

CDR3 loop: CASSNRGFGYEQYF. The CDR3 region has the DNA TGTGCCAGCAGCAACAGGGGGTTTGGCTACGAGCAGTACTTC. V gene TRBV6-5 combines with J gene TRBJ2-7; 8 positions match TRBD1. The CDR3 totals 14 residues. Germline CDR1 MNHEY, CDR2 SVGAGI. J gave up 3 bases and V 6 bases, and 7 bases lay outside the gene matches.

The table lists this clone with a count of one. J is TRBJ2-2 and V is TRBV7-9; possibly TRBD2 for D (6 bases). The CDR3 sequence is 11 residues long. V was shortened by 1 base and J by 13 bases, with 7 bases between the two germline ends. CDR1 SEHNR and CDR2 FQNEAQ come from the germline V gene (reference sequence). The DNA of the CDR3 is TGTGCCAGCAGCTTAGTGGAGGGGCTGTTTTTT. It specifies CASSLVEGLFF.

The gene calls are TRBV15 and TRBJ1-2; no clear D gene. Germline lookup yields CDR1 LNHNV and CDR2 YYDKDF (reference sequence). The CDR3 consists of 15 residues. V lost 0 bases, J lost 0 bases, and 8 bases lay in between. The CDR3, as DNA: TGTGCCACCAGCAGAGATCTGGGCGCTAACTATGGCTACACCTTC. It is translated as CATSRDLGANYGYTF.

The chain employs TRBV6-4 and TRBJ2-3; 7 bases are shared with TRBD2. Germline trimming cut 4 bases from V and 8 bases from J; bases unmatched to any gene: 6. The CDR3 sequence is 13 residues long. Per germline, CDR1 MRHNA and CDR2 SNTAGT. The CDR3 DNA reads as TGTGCCAGCAGTGGCGGGAGAGTTGGTACGCAGTATTTT. This gives the protein CASSGGRVGTQYF.

The gene calls are TRBV14 and TRBJ1-4, with 7 bases identical to TRBD1. The junction had 7 bases not matched to a gene; V was cut back by 4 bases and J by 8 bases. The CDR3 loop spans 14 amino acids. Germline V gene sequence: CDR1 SGHDN, CDR2 FVKESK. In DNA form, the CDR3 reads TGTGCCAGCAGCCGTGACAGGGTCCGGGAAAAACTGTTTTTT. Amino acid sequence: CASSRDRVREKLFF.

The table lists this clone with a count of one. The V gene is TRBV18, the J gene TRBJ1-1; 7 bases line up with TRBD1. This CDR3 is built from 15 residues. The V and J ends lost 1 base and 4 bases, in that order; junction bases with no gene match: 6. CDR1 and CDR2 (germline): KGHSH, LQKENI. The CDR3 sequence is CASSPQGAPGTEAFF. Written as DNA, the CDR3 is TGTGCCAGCTCACCACAGGGGGCGCCGGGCACTGAAGCTTTCTTT.

The J gene is TRBJ1-4, the V gene TRBV7-2; no firm D call. The CDR3 runs 15 residues. The germline gives CDR1 SGHTA, CDR2 FQGNSA. Trimming took 1 base from V and 4 from J, leaving 10 bases between them. DNA of the CDR3: TGTGCCAGCAGCTTAGATTCGGTACTTAATGAAAAACTGTTTTTT. It yields the protein CASSLDSVLNEKLFF.

The chain recombines TRBV7-9 with TRBJ1-2; TRBD1 might be the D (6 bases). V shed 4 bases and J shed 7 bases, with 10 bases lying between them. Germline V gene sequence: CDR1 SEHNR, CDR2 FQNEAQ (reference sequence). CDR3 size: 12 residues. The CDR3 reads CASSWDISGYTF. CDR3 nucleotide sequence: TGTGCCAGCAGCTGGGACATCAGTGGCTACACCTTC.

The rearrangement links TRBV6-5 to TRBJ1-2; D gene uncertain. Looked up from germline, CDR1 is MNHEY and CDR2 is SVGAGI. This CDR3 is built from 14 residues. The V and J ends lost 5 bases and 8 bases respectively, with 18 bases between them. In DNA form, the CDR3 reads TGTGCCAGCAGTCTCCAGGCCGGGGAAGCCGGCTACACCTTC. It translates to CASSLQAGEAGYTF.

The chain couples TRBV5-4 to TRBJ2-1; D remains unclear. The CDR3 totals 15 residues. The V end was cut by 2 bases, the J end by 8 bases, with 17 bases between. CDR1 and CDR2 from the germline V gene are SGHNT and YYREEE (reference sequence). The CDR3 loop is CASSLRPESFDEQFF. Here the CDR3 DNA reads TGTGCCAGCAGCTTAAGGCCGGAGTCCTTCGATGAGCAGTTCTTC. Drawing the rest from reference TRBV5-4 and TRBJ2-1, the complete variable domain is ETGVTQSPTHLIKTRGQQVTLRCSSQSGHNTVSWYQQALGQGPQFIFQYYREEENGRGNFPPRFSGLQFPNYSSELNVNALELDDSALYLCASSLRPESFDEQFFGPGTRLTVL.

This clone was found once. In DNA form, the CDR3 reads TGTGCCAGCAGCCCGAGGACAAGTCGTAATGAAAAACTGTTTTTT. It encodes CASSPRTSRNEKLFF. The rearrangement links TRBV5-5 to TRBJ1-4; D perhaps matches TRBD1 (5 bases). The germline gives CDR1 SGHKS, CDR2 YYEKEE (reference sequence). The CDR3 contains 15 residues. The germline V and J ends were trimmed by 4 bases and 4 bases, with 14 bases remaining between them.

A note on this clone: The same CDR3 arises from other DNA sequences in this sample as well. The chain carries TRBV9 and TRBJ2-3; 11 bases agree with TRBD2. V shed 2 bases, J shed 3 bases, and the junction held 2 bases outside the gene matches. The CDR3 has 15 residues. The germline CDR1 and CDR2 sequences are SGDLS and YYNGEE. The CDR3 here is CASSVSGGATDTQYF. In DNA, the CDR3 is TGTGCCAGCAGCGTTAGCGGGGGGGCAACAGATACGCAGTATTTT.

This clone was counted a single time. The chain employs TRBV5-1 and TRBJ1-2; 8 positions agree with TRBD1. There are 15 residues in the CDR3. CDR1 SGHRS and CDR2 YFSETQ come from the germline V gene. The junction had 6 bases not matched to a gene; V was cut back by 2 bases and J by 3 bases. The CDR3 DNA reads TGCGCCAGCAGCTTAGGCAGACAGGGGCACTATGGCTACACCTTC. Translating it yields CASSLGRQGHYGYTF.

The CDR3 nucleotides read TGTGCCACCAACGATTATGAGACAGGGGTTGTGACTTTCTTT. As protein: CATNDYETGVVTFF. The chain couples TRBV2 to TRBJ1-1; 8 nucleotides line up with TRBD1. CDR3 size: 14 residues. The V and J ends lost 10 bases and 12 bases, in that order; junction bases with no gene match: 19. Germline values: CDR1 SNHLY, CDR2 FYNNEI.

This clone was seen only once. CDR3 protein: CASSSWDPGQGNTGELFF. In DNA, the CDR3 is TGTGCCAGCAGCTCCTGGGACCCGGGACAGGGGAACACCGGGGAGCTGTTTTTT. The chain recombines TRBV11-3 with TRBJ2-2; 9 bases align to TRBD1. The ends lost 4 bases at V and 1 base at J; junction bases unmatched: 10. The CDR3 runs 18 residues. Germline CDR1 SGHNT, CDR2 YENEEA.

The chain employs TRBV15 and TRBJ1-5; D gene uncertain. V lost 0 bases, J lost 0 bases, and 6 bases lay in between. There are 15 residues in the CDR3. Germline V CDR1 and CDR2: LNHNV, YYDKDF (reference sequence). The CDR3 DNA reads as TGTGCCACCAGCAGAGATCCCGGTAGCAATCAGCCCCAGCATTTT. Protein product: CATSRDPGSNQPQHF.

To note about this clone: A junction end diverges from the germline sequence, so it may reflect a read error. V usage is TRBV30 and J usage is TRBJ2-5; D is perhaps TRBD1 (6 bases). This CDR3 has 13 residues. Per the germline V gene, CDR1 is GTSNPN and CDR2 is SVGIG (reference sequence). In DNA, the CDR3 is TGTGCCTGTCTTCCTTTGGGACAAGAGGCCCAGTACTTC. Protein product: CACLPLGQEAQYF.

The sample holds a few counts of this clone. The chain combines TRBV5-4 with TRBJ2-2; 8 nucleotides match TRBD1. Trimming at V came to 3 bases and at J to 6 bases, leaving 7 bases not matched to a gene. Germline V gene data show CDR1 as SGHNT and CDR2 as YYREEE (reference sequence). This CDR3 has 15 amino acids. The CDR3 region is CASSSLDRESGELFF. CDR3 in DNA: TGTGCCAGCAGCTCCCTGGACAGGGAGTCCGGGGAGCTGTTTTTT.

The chain is built from TRBV27 and TRBJ2-5, with a weak D call TRBD1 (6 bases). The CDR3 has 15 residues. CDR1 and CDR2 (germline): MNHEY, SMNVEV (reference sequence). The V and J ends lost 6 bases and 3 bases respectively, with 17 bases between them. The CDR3 reads CASSPGTKKKETQYF. CDR3 nucleotides: TGTGCCAGCAGCCCCGGGACAAAGAAGAAAGAGACCCAGTACTTC.

CDR3 protein: CASSLVGQGALQETQYF. CDR3 nucleotide sequence: TGTGCCAGCAGCTTGGTAGGACAGGGGGCCCTCCAAGAGACCCAGTACTTC. The V call is TRBV5-6, the J call TRBJ2-5; 11 bases map to TRBD1. Germline-derived CDR1 and CDR2 are SGHDT and YYEEEE. V lost 0 bases and J lost 1; bases outside the gene matches: 5. CDR3 length: 17 amino acids.

In its sample, this clone was seen once. V usage is TRBV29-1 and J usage is TRBJ1-2; D possibly corresponds to TRBD1 (6 bases). The CDR3 is 14 amino acids. V lost 2 bases and J lost 2, with 12 bases in between. Germline CDR1 SQVTM, CDR2 ANQGSEA. In DNA form, the CDR3 reads TGCAGCGTTGAATTCCAGGGGCGCAACTATGGCTACACCTTC. Translated, it gives CSVEFQGRNYGYTF. The full variable domain, rest sourced from reference TRBV29-1 and TRBJ1-2, is SAVISQKPSRDICQRGTSLTIQCQVDSQVTMMFWYRQQPGQSLTLIATANQGSEATYESGFVIDKFPISRPNLTFSTLTVSNMSPEDSSIYLCSVEFQGRNYGYTFGSGTRLTVV.

The gene calls are TRBV27 and TRBJ2-7; TRBD2 aligns across 12 bases. The CDR3 totals 15 residues. V was clipped by 4 bases and J by 2 bases; unmatched bases: 3. CDR1 is MNHEY, CDR2 SMNVEV, per germline (reference sequence). The CDR3 DNA is TGTGCCAGCAGTTGGACTAGCGGGGTTACCTACGAGCAGTACTTC. The encoded protein is CASSWTSGVTYEQYF.

The sample holds one count of this clone. This chain uses TRBV6-6 with TRBJ1-2; 8 bases match TRBD1. This CDR3 comprises 14 residues. J lost 5 bases, V lost 5 bases, and 7 bases had no gene match. The germline gives CDR1 MNHNY, CDR2 SVGAGI (reference sequence). In DNA form, the CDR3 reads TGTGCCAGCAGTAAGGACAGGGCTTATTATGGCTACACCTTC. The encoded protein is CASSKDRAYYGYTF.

The chain links TRBV4-1 to TRBJ1-5; weak D call: TRBD1 (6 bases). CDR3 length: 16 residues. The germline V gene encodes CDR1 MGHRA and CDR2 YSYEKL. Trimming took 3 bases from V and 6 from J, leaving 18 bases between them. The CDR3 here is CASSHPLGGESQPQHF. CDR3 nucleotides: TGCGCCAGCAGCCACCCTTTAGGGGGGGAGAGTCAGCCCCAGCATTTT.

V usage is TRBV2 and J usage is TRBJ2-1, with a tentative D call TRBD2 (6 bases). Trimming pared 6 bases from V and 7 bases from J, leaving 13 bases between. Germline loops: CDR1 SNHLY, CDR2 FYNNEI. The CDR3 has 13 residues. CDR3 coding DNA: TGTGCCAGCAGGAGGACTAAAGGGAATGAGCAGTTCTTC. Translating it yields CASRRTKGNEQFF. The full variable domain, with the rest looked up from reference TRBV2 and TRBJ2-1, is EPEVTQTPSHQVTQMGQEVILRCVPISNHLYFYWYRQILGQKVEFLVSFYNNEISEKSEIFDDQFSVERPDGSNFTLKIRSTKLEDSAMYFCASRRTKGNEQFFGPGTRLTVL.